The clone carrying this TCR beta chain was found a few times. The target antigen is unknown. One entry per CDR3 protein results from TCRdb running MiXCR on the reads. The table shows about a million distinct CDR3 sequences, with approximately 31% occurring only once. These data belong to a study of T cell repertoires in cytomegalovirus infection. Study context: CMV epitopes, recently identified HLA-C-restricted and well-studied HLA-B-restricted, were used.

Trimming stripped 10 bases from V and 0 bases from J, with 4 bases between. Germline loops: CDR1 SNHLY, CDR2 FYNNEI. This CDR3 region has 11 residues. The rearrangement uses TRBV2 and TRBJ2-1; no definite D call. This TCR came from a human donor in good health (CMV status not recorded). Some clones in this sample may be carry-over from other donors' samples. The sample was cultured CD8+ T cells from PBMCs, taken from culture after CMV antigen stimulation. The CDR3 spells CATDSYNEQFF. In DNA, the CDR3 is TGTGCCACCGACTCCTACAATGAGCAGTTCTTC.